This T cell receptor beta chain is drawn from a study of T cells in Graves' hyperthyroidism and ophthalmopathy. Template material for amplifying TCR beta CDR3 regions consisted of RNA transcripts. The TCR CDR3 first-round RT-PCR relied on the HTBI primer set. TCRdb processed the multiplex PCR reads anew with MiXCR; each CDR3 protein has one entry. The repertoire holds approximately 600,000 distinct CDR3 sequences, with less than 25% as singletons. This clonotype was detected ten times or more. The clonotype comes from a man younger than 40 with Graves' ophthalmopathy. Sequencing used blood.

The CDR3 DNA follows: TGTGCCACCGCTTTGCTACCACCGGTCCGAACTAGCGGGCTCTACGAGCAGTACTTC. Residues: CATALLPPVRTSGLYEQYF. This rearrangement joins TRBV2 to TRBJ2-7; TRBD2 matches at 9 bases. In germline, CDR1 is SNHLY, CDR2 FYNNEI. The ends lost 10 bases at V and 3 bases at J; junction bases unmatched: 25. This CDR3 has 19 amino acids.